A selection of T cell receptor beta chains follows, all from one sample in a study of blood T cell repertoires in COVID-19. Produced via immunoSEQ multiplex PCR; TCRdb's table is partial and in-frame only. The repertoire consists of tens of thousands of clones, with 70% to 90% occurring once and the leading ten covering approximately 15%. The specimen was peripheral blood. The source of these receptors is a man aged 65 to 79 with acute or convalescent COVID-19. The CDR3 runs from the conserved cysteine through the conserved F or W. Fields, in order: clone size, V gene, D gene, J gene, CDR3 protein, CDR3 DNA. The D gene is left open where the match is weak. Where a row states a size, it is once, few, many or the class of an expanded clone; other rows omit it.

>NA|TRBV4-1|NA|TRBJ1-1
CASSQEGSPTAFF
TGCGCCAGCAGCCAAGAGGGCAGCCCTACGGCTTTCTTT
>NA|TRBV18|NA|TRBJ1-3
CASSPWGGGSGNTIYF
TGTGCCAGCTCCCCGTGGGGAGGCGGCTCTGGAAACACCATATATTTT
>few|TRBV19|TRBD1|TRBJ2-1
CASSRGTGSYNEQFF
TGTGCCAGTAGTAGAGGGACAGGATCCTACAATGAGCAGTTCTTC
>few|TRBV5-4|TRBD2|TRBJ2-7
CASSGGTSSYEQYF
TGTGCCAGCAGCGGCGGGACTAGTAGCTACGAGCAGTACTTC
>NA|TRBV30|TRBD1|TRBJ2-7
CAWSGTGLSSYEQYF
TGTGCCTGGAGCGGGACAGGGTTAAGCTCCTACGAGCAGTACTTC
>NA|TRBV12-3/TRBV12-4|TRBD1|TRBJ1-1
CASRNQRTGEAFF
TGTGCCAGCAGAAACCAACGGACAGGGGAAGCTTTCTTT
>NA|TRBV27|TRBD1|TRBJ1-2
CASSLSWSGGIYGYTF
TGTGCCAGCAGTTTAAGCTGGTCAGGGGGGATCTATGGCTACACCTTC
>few|TRBV11-2|TRBD1|TRBJ1-1
CASSSRQGHFSGNTEAFF
TGTGCCAGCAGCTCTAGACAGGGACACTTCTCGGGGAACACTGAAGCTTTCTTT
>once|TRBV7-4|TRBD1|TRBJ2-1
CASSLPGTGKDNEQFF
TGTGCCAGCAGCCTTCCCGGGACAGGGAAAGACAATGAGCAGTTCTTC
>NA|TRBV5-1|NA|TRBJ1-2
CASSLAGSGYGYTF
TGCGCCAGCAGCTTGGCCGGGAGCGGCTATGGCTACACCTTC
>NA|TRBV7-8|NA|TRBJ2-3
CASSTRQNTDTQYF
TGTGCCAGCAGCACCAGACAGAACACAGATACGCAGTATTTT
>once|TRBV28|NA|TRBJ2-2
CASSLGQGHRELFF
TGTGCCAGCAGTTTAGGGCAGGGCCACCGGGAGCTGTTTTTT
>NA|TRBV7-2|NA|TRBJ1-1
CASSRTSGGWTEAFF
TGTGCCAGCAGCCGTACGTCCGGGGGGTGGACTGAAGCTTTCTTT
>NA|TRBV7-2|NA|TRBJ1-2
CASRPGGGSYGYTF
TGTGCCAGCAGACCGGGGGGGGGATCCTATGGCTACACCTTC
>medium-sized|TRBV6-2/TRBV6-3|TRBD1|TRBJ2-2
CASSYGQGSGELFF
TGTGCCAGCAGTTACGGACAGGGATCCGGGGAGCTGTTTTTT
>NA|TRBV18|TRBD2|TRBJ2-7
CASTSGVSYEQYF
TGTGCCAGCACTAGCGGGGTCTCCTACGAGCAGTACTTC
>NA|TRBV4-3|NA|TRBJ1-4
CASSPHEATNEKLFF
TGCGCCAGCAGCCCCCATGAGGCAACTAATGAAAAACTGTTTTTT
>NA|TRBV29-1|TRBD1|TRBJ1-2
CSVTTGQGMRGGYTF
TGCAGCGTTACCACCGGACAGGGAATGAGGGGTGGCTACACCTTC
>NA|TRBV4-2|TRBD2|TRBJ2-4
CASSQEPGLAGVLAKNIQYF
TGTGCCAGCAGCCAAGAACCCGGACTAGCGGGAGTACTAGCCAAAAACATTCAGTACTTC
>once|TRBV29-1|NA|TRBJ2-5
CSVVGSFRETQYF
TGCAGCGTCGTGGGCAGTTTCCGAGAGACCCAGTACTTC
>NA|TRBV6-4|NA|TRBJ1-5
CASSESSNQPQHF
TGTGCCAGCAGTGAGAGTAGCAATCAGCCCCAGCATTTT
>NA|TRBV29-1|TRBD1|TRBJ1-2
CSVEELQGLTNYGYTF
TGCAGCGTTGAGGAATTACAGGGGTTGACTAACTATGGCTACACCTTC
>NA|TRBV12-3/TRBV12-4|NA|TRBJ2-7
CASSYNYEQYF
TGTGCCAGCAGTTACAACTACGAGCAGTACTTC
>NA|TRBV5-1|TRBD2|TRBJ2-1
CASSPGLAGYNEQFF
TGCGCCAGCAGCCCGGGACTAGCGGGGTACAATGAGCAGTTCTTC
>NA|TRBV5-4|TRBD1|TRBJ2-5
CASSLQQGAAETQYF
TGTGCCAGCAGCTTGCAGCAGGGGGCTGCGGAGACCCAGTACTTC
>once|TRBV2|TRBD2|TRBJ2-1
CASSHTSGPSYNEQFF
TGTGCCAGCAGTCATACTAGCGGACCCTCCTACAATGAGCAGTTCTTC
>NA|TRBV29-1|NA|TRBJ2-1
CSVEKGVGYNEQFF
TGCAGCGTTGAGAAGGGGGTTGGCTACAATGAGCAGTTCTTC
>NA|TRBV28|NA|TRBJ1-1
CASSRGDSGKTEAFF
TGTGCCAGCAGTCGGGGGGATTCGGGTAAGACTGAAGCTTTCTTT
>NA|TRBV21-1|NA|TRBJ2-7
CASSGRTSGNFTYEQYF
TGTGCCAGCAGCGGGCGGACTAGCGGGAACTTCACCTACGAGCAGTACTTC
>NA|TRBV18|TRBD2|TRBJ2-1
CASSPGLAGGYNEQFF
TGTGCCAGCTCACCGGGACTAGCGGGGGGGTACAATGAGCAGTTCTTC
>NA|TRBV7-9|NA|TRBJ2-2
CASSFGQLTGELFF
TGTGCCAGCAGCTTCGGACAGCTAACCGGGGAGCTGTTTTTT
>NA|TRBV7-2|TRBD2|TRBJ2-2
CASSPRLAGRRGELFF
TGTGCCAGCAGCCCCAGACTAGCGGGGAGGCGGGGGGAGCTGTTTTTT
>NA|TRBV27|NA|TRBJ1-3
CASSYRGSSGNTIYF
TGTGCCAGCAGTTATAGGGGAAGCTCTGGAAACACCATATATTTT
>NA|TRBV7-2|TRBD1|TRBJ1-3
CASSLGGTVGNTIYF
TGTGCCAGCAGCTTAGGTGGGACAGTTGGAAACACCATATATTTT
>few|TRBV2|TRBD1|TRBJ1-5
CASKETGAYQPQHF
TGTGCCAGCAAAGAGACAGGGGCATATCAGCCCCAGCATTTT
>NA|TRBV28|TRBD1|TRBJ1-5
CASSSSTRTGQPQHF
TGTGCCAGCAGTTCAAGCACCCGGACAGGTCAGCCCCAGCATTTT
>NA|TRBV11-2|TRBD2|TRBJ2-5
CASSLRLAGGPGETQYF
TGTGCCAGCAGCCTGAGACTAGCGGGGGGTCCGGGGGAGACCCAGTACTTC
>NA|TRBV9|TRBD1|TRBJ1-4
CASSVMTGGVEKLFF
TGTGCCAGCAGCGTGATGACAGGGGGCGTTGAAAAACTGTTTTTT
>once|TRBV11-2|NA|TRBJ2-5
CASSLGQGLQETQYF
TGTGCCAGCAGCTTAGGTCAGGGCCTACAAGAGACCCAGTACTTC
>NA|TRBV7-2|NA|TRBJ1-6
CASSLGGTMASPLHF
TGTGCCAGCAGCTTAGGCGGGACCATGGCTTCACCCCTCCACTTT